This is a list of T cell receptor beta chains from one sample in a study of blood T cells in healthy people across ages. In TCRdb, the 5' RACE reads were re-called with MiXCR into one record per CDR3 protein. The sample holds approximately 1.5 million distinct CDR3 sequences, almost 35% seen once. The sample was blood. The receptor set was obtained from a woman aged 30 to 39 in good health. Each CDR3 is given with its conserved first and last residue. A D gene is named only where the DNA matches it firmly. Some rows have no size entry. The others give once, few or many, or a class for an expanded clone.

TRBD2,TRBJ2-3,.,TRBV6-2/TRBV6-3,CASRYVAGGSDTQYF,TGTGCCAGCAGGTACGTAGCGGGGGGCTCAGATACGCAGTATTTT
.,TRBJ2-7,.,TRBV28,CASEDYATLEQYF,TGTGCCAGCGAGGACTATGCTACGCTCGAGCAGTACTTC
TRBD1,TRBJ2-5,few,TRBV15,CATSDREQETQYF,TGTGCCACCAGCGACAGGGAGCAGGAGACCCAGTACTTC
.,TRBJ2-2,.,TRBV5-1,CASSLAEVAGELFF,TGCGCCAGCAGCTTGGCCGAAGTAGCCGGGGAGCTGTTTTTT
.,TRBJ1-1,.,TRBV27,CASSRRTPNAEAFF,TGTGCCAGCAGCAGACGGACACCGAACGCTGAAGCTTTCTTT
TRBD1,TRBJ1-2,.,TRBV7-3,CASSLTGVSASGYTF,TGTGCCAGCAGCTTGACAGGGGTCTCTGCAAGTGGCTACACCTTC
TRBD1,TRBJ1-1,.,TRBV20-1,CSARRGQVNTEAFF,TGCAGTGCTAGGCGGGGACAGGTGAACACTGAAGCTTTCTTT
TRBD1,TRBJ2-3,.,TRBV28,CASSSWPGQGGTDTQYF,TGTGCCAGCAGTTCATGGCCCGGACAGGGAGGCACAGATACGCAGTATTTT
.,TRBJ1-1,many,TRBV29-1,CSVQQKNTEAFF,TGCAGCGTTCAACAGAAGAACACTGAAGCTTTCTTT
.,TRBJ2-7,.,TRBV27,CASSFGAATYEQYF,TGTGCCAGCAGTTTCGGGGCAGCAACCTACGAGCAGTACTTC
TRBD1,TRBJ2-3,few,TRBV28,CASSPTGGELLDSGIRTDTQYF,TGTGCCAGCAGTCCGACAGGGGGCGAGCTCCTTGACAGCGGGATTCGCACAGATACGCAGTATTTT
TRBD2,TRBJ2-2,once,TRBV12-3/TRBV12-4,CASSSWLAGDTGELFF,TGTGCCAGCAGTTCCTGGCTAGCGGGAGATACCGGGGAGCTGTTTTTT
.,TRBJ2-7,many,TRBV3-1,CASSPRAGSYEQYF,TGTGCCAGCAGCCCTAGGGCTGGGTCCTACGAGCAGTACTTC
.,TRBJ1-1,.,TRBV11-2,CASRLEPLNTEAFF,TGTGCCAGCCGATTGGAGCCTTTGAACACTGAAGCTTTCTTT
TRBD1,TRBJ2-3,few,TRBV7-6,CASSLPGGQGADTQYF,TGTGCCAGCAGCTTACCCGGAGGACAGGGGGCAGATACGCAGTATTTT
.,TRBJ2-5,.,TRBV9,CASSLPTGAGETQYF,TGTGCCAGCAGCCTACCTACGGGGGCCGGGGAGACCCAGTACTTC
.,TRBJ2-3,.,TRBV11-2,CASSRTRSTDTQYF,TGTGCCAGCAGCCGTACCCGCTCCACAGATACGCAGTATTTT
.,TRBJ2-7,.,TRBV2,CASGRTENSYEQYF,TGTGCCAGCGGCCGGACAGAAAACTCCTACGAGCAGTACTTC
.,TRBJ2-7,.,TRBV28,CASSLETLLEQYF,TGTGCCAGCAGTTTAGAAACCCTTCTAGAGCAGTACTTC
TRBD1,TRBJ1-4,few,TRBV29-1,CSVRTGGEGKLFF,TGCAGCGTGAGGACAGGGGGCGAGGGAAAACTGTTTTTT
.,TRBJ2-2,few,TRBV6-1,CASSAYRNTGELFF,TGTGCCAGCAGTGCGTATAGAAACACCGGGGAGCTGTTTTTT
.,TRBJ2-1,.,TRBV5-5,CASSSPHRNNEQFF,TGTGCCAGCAGCTCCCCTCACAGAAACAATGAGCAGTTCTTC
.,TRBJ2-1,.,TRBV3-1,CASSQWGGPGNEQFF,TGTGCCAGCAGCCAATGGGGGGGGCCGGGCAATGAGCAGTTCTTC
TRBD2,TRBJ2-7,.,TRBV19,CASSWTSGSVDEQYF,TGTGCCAGTAGTTGGACTAGCGGGAGTGTCGACGAGCAGTACTTC
.,TRBJ2-1,.,TRBV25-1,CVSREGGPHNEQFF,TGTGTCAGCAGGGAGGGGGGGCCGCACAATGAGCAGTTCTTC